This TCR beta chain is from a study of blood T cell repertoires in COVID-19. Study at large: The samples span acute and convalescent COVID-19 from the United States, Italy and Spain.

Original methodology: Reference gene primer amplification in the assay estimated nucleated cell counts. Measured with immunoSEQ multiplex PCR; TCRdb has only the in-frame clones, and not every one. That table furnishes V, J and clone size, whereas the DNA furnished D and trimming. This table holds roughly 200,000 clones, 75% to 90% found once. The CDR3 length is 13 residues. Between the trimmed V and J ends, which lost 6 bases and 1 base, there was a span of 9 bases. The V gene's germline CDR1 is LNHDA and CDR2 SQIVND (reference sequence). The clonotype originates from a woman in her 40s with acute COVID-19. The genes are TRBV19 and TRBJ1-2, with TRBD1 as a possible D gene (5 bases). The sample taken for sequencing was PBMCs or T cells enriched from blood (not recorded which). The CDR3 loop reads CASSLRDNYGYTF. CDR3 in DNA: TGTGCCAGTAGCCTCAGGGATAACTATGGCTACACCTTC. Filled out from reference TRBV19 and TRBJ1-2, the complete variable domain reads DGGITQSPKYLFRKEGQNVTLSCEQNLNHDAMYWYRQDPGQGLRLIYYSQIVNDFQKGDIAEGYSVSREKKESFPLTVTSAQKNPTAFYLCASSLRDNYGYTFGSGTRLTVV.